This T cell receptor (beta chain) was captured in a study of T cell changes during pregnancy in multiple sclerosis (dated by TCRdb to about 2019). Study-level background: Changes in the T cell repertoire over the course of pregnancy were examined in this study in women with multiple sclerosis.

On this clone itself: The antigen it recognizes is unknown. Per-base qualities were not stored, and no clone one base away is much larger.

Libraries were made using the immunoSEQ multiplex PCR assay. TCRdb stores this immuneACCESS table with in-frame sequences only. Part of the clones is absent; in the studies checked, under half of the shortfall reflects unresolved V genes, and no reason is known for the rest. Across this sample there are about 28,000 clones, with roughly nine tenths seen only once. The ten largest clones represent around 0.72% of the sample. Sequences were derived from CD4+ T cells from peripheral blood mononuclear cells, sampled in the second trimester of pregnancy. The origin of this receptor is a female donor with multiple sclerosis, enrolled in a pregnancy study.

The DNA is as follows: TGTGCCAGCAGAAGTCAGGGCGATGGCTACACCTTC. It translates to CASRSQGDGYTF. The sequence is built from TRBV7-2 and TRBJ1-2; the D gene is perhaps TRBD1, from 5 matching bases. Based on the germline V gene, the CDR1 and CDR2 sequences are SGHTA and FQGNSA. The CDR3 has 12 amino acids, counting the end cysteine and phenylalanine. Of all the DNA, just the CDR3 is kept, 36 bases in frame from base 1. V is shortened by 6 bases, J by 6 bases, and the region joining them spans 11 bases.